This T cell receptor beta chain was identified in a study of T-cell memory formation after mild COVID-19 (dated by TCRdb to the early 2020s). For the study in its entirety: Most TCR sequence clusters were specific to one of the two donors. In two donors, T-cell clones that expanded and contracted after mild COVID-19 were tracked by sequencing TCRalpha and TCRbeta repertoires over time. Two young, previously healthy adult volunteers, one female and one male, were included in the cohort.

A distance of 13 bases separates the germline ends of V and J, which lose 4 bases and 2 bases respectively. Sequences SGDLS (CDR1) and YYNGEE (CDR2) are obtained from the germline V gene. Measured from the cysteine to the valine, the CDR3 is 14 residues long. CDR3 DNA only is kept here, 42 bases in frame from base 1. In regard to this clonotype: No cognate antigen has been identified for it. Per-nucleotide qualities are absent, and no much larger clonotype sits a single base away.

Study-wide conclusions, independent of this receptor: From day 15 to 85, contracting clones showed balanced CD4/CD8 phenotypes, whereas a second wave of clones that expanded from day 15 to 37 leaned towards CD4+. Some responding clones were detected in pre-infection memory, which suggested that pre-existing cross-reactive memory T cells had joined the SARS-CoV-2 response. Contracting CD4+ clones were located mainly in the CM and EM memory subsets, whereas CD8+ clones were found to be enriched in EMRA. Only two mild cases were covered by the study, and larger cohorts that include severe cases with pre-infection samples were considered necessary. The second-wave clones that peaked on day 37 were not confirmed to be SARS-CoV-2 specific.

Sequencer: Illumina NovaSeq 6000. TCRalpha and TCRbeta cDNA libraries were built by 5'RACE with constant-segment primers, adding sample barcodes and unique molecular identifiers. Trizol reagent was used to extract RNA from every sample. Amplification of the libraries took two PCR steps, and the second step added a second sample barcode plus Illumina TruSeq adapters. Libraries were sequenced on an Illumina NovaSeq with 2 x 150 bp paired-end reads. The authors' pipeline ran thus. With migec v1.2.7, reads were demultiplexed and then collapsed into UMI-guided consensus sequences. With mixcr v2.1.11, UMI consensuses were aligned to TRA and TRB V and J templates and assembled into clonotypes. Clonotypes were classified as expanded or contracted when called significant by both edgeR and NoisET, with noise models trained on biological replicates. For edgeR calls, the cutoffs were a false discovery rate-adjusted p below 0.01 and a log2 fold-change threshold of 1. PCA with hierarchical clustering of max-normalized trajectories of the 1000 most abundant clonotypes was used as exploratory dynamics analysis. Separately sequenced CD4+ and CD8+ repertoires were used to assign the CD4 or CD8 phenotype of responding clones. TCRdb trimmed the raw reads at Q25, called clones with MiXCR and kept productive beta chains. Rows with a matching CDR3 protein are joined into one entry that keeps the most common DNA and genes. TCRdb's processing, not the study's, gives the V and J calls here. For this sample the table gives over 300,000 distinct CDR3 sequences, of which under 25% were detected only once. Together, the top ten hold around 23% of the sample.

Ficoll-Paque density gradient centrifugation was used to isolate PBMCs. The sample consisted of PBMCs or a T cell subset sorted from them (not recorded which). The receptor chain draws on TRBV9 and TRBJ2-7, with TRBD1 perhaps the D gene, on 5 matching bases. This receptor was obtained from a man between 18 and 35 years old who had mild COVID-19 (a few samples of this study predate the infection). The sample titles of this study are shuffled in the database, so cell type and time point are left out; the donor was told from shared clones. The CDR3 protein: CASSPRQSPYEQYV. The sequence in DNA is TGTGCCAGCAGCCCGCGACAGAGTCCCTACGAGCAGTACGTC.